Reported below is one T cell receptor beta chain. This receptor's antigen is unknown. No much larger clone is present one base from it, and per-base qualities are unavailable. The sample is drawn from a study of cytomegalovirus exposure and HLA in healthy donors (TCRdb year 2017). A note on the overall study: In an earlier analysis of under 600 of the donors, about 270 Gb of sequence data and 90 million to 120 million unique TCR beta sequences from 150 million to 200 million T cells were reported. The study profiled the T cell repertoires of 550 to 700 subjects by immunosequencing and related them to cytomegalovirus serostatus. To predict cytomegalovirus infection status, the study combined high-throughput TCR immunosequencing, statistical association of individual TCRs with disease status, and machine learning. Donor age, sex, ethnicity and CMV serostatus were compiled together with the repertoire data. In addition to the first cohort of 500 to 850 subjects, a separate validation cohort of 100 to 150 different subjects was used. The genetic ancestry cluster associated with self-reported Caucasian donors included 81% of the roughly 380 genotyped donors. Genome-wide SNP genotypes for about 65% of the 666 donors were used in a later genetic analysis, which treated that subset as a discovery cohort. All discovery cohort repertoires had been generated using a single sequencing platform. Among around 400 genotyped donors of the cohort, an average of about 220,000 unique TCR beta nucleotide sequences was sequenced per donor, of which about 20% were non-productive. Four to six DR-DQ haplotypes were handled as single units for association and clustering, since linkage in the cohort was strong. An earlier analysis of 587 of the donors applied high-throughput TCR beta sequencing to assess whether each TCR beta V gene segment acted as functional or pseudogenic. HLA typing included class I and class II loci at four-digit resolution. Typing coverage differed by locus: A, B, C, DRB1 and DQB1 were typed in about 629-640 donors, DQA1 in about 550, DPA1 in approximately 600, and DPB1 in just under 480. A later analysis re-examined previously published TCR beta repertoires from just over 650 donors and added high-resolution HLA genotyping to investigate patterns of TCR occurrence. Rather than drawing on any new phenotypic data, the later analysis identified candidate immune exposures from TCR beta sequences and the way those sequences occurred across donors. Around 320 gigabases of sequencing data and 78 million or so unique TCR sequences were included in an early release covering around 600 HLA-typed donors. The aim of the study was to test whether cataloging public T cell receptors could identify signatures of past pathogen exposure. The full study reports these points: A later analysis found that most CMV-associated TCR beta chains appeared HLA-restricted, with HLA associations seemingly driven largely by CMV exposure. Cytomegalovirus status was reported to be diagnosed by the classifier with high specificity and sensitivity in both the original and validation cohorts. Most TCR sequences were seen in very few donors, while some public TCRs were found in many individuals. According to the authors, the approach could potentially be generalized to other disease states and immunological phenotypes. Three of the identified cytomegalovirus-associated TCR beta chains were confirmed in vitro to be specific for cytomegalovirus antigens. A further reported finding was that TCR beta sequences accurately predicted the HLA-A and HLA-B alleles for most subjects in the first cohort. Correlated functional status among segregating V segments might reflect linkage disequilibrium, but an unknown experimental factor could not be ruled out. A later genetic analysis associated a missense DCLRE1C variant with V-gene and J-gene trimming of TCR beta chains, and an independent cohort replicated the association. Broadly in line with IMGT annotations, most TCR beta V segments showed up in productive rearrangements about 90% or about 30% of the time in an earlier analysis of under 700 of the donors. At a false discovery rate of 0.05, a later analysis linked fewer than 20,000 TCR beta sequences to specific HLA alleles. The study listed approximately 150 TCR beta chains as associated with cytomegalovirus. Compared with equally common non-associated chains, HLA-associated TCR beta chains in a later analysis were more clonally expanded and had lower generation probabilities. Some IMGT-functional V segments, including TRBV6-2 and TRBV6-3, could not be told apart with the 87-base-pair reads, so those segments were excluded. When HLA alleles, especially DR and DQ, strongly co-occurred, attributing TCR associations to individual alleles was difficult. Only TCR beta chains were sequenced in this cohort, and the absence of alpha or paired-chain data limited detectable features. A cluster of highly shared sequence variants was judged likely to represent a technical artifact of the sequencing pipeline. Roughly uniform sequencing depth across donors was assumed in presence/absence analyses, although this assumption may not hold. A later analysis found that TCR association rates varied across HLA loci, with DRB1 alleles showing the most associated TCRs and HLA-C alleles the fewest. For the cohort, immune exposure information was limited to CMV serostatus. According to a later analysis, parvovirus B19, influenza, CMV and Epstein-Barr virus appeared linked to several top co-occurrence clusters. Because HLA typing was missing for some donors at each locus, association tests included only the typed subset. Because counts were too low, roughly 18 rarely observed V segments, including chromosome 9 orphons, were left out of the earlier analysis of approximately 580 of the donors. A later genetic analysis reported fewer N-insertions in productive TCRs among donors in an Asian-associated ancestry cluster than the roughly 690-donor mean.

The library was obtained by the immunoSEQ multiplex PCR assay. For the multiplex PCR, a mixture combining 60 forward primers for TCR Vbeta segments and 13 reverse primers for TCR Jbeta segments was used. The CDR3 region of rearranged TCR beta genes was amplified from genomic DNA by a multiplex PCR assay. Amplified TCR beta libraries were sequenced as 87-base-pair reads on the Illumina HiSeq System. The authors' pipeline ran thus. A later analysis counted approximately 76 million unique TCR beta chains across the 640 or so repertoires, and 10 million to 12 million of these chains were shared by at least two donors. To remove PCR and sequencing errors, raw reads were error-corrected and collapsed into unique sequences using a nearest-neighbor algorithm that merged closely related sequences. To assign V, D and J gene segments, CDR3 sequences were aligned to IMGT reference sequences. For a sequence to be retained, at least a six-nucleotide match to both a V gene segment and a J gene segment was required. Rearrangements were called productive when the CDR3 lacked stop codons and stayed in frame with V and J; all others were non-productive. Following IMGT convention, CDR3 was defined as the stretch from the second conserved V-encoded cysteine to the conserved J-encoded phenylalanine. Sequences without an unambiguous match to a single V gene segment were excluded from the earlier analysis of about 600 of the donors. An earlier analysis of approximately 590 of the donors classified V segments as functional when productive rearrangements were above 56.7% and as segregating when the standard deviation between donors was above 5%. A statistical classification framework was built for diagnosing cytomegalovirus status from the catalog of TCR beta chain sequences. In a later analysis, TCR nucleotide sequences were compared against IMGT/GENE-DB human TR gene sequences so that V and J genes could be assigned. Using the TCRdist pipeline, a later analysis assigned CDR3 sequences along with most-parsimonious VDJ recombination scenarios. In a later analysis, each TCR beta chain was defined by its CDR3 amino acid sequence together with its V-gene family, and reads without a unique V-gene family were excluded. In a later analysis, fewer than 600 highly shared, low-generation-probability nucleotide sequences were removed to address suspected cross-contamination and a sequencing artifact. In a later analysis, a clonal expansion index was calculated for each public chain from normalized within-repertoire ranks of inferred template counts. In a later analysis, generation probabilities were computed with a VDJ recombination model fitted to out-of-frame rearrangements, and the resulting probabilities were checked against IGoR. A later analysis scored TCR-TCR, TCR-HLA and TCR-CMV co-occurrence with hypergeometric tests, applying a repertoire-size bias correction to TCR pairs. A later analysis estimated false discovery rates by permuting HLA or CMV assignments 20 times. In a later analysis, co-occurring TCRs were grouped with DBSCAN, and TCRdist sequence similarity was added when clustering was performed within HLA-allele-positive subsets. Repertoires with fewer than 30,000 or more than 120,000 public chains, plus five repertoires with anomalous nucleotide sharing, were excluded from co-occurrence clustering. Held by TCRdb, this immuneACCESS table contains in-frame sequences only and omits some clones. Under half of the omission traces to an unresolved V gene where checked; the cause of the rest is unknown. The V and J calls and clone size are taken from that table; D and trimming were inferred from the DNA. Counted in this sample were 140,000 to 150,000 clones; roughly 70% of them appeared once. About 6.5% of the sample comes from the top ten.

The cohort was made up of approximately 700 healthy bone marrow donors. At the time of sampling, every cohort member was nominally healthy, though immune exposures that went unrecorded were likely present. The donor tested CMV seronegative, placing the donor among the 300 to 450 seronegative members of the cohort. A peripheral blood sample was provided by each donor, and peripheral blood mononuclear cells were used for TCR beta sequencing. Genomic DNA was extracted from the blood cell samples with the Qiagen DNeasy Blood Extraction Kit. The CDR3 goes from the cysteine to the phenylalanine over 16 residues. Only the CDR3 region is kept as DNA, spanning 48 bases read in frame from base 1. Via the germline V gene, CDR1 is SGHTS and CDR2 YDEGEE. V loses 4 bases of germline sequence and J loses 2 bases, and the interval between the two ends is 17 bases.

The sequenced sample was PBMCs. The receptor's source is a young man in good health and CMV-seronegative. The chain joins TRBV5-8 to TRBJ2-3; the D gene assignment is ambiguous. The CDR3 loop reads CASSLARLSYTDTQYF. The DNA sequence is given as TGTGCCAGCAGCCTCGCGCGGCTCTCCTACACAGATACGCAGTATTTT.